This TCR beta chain was found in a study of cytomegalovirus exposure and HLA in healthy donors (dated by TCRdb to between 2016 and 2019). Study-level background: An earlier analysis of roughly 630 of the donors reported about 250 Gb of sequence data and around 110 million unique TCR beta sequences from 150 million to 200 million T cells. An early release covering roughly 580 HLA-typed donors comprised about 320 gigabases of sequencing data and about 90 million unique TCR sequences. Of the roughly 400 genotyped donors, 65% to 90% fell in the genetic ancestry cluster associated with self-reported Caucasian donors. The aim of the study was to test whether cataloging public T cell receptors could identify signatures of past pathogen exposure. The study used immunosequencing to profile the T cell repertoires of more than 650 subjects and linked those repertoires to cytomegalovirus serostatus. Along with the approximately 650-subject first cohort, a separate validation cohort of over a hundred different subjects was used. The study combined high-throughput TCR immunosequencing, statistical association of individual TCRs with disease status, and machine learning to predict cytomegalovirus infection status. In a later analysis, previously published TCR beta repertoires from some 640 donors were re-analyzed and high-resolution HLA genotyping was added so that TCR occurrence patterns could be studied. Rather than using new phenotypic data, the later analysis identified candidate immune exposures from TCR beta sequences and from how often those sequences occurred across donors. An earlier analysis of a few hundred of the donors applied high-throughput TCR beta sequencing to assess whether each TCR beta V gene segment acted as functional or pseudogenic. Alongside the repertoire data, information on donor age, sex, ethnicity and CMV serostatus was compiled. In a later genetic analysis, genome-wide SNP genotypes for about 65% of the roughly 700 donors were used, and that subset was treated as a discovery cohort. Every discovery cohort repertoire had been produced on one sequencing platform. Class I and class II HLA loci were covered by the typing at four-digit resolution. Typing coverage varied by locus: roughly 629-640 donors for A, B, C, DRB1 and DQB1; approximately 520 for DQA1; about 600 for DPA1; around 490 for DPB1. Four or five DR-DQ haplotypes were handled as single units for association and clustering because linkage in the cohort was strong. Among some 410 genotyped donors of the cohort, an average of approximately 240,000 unique TCR beta nucleotide sequences was sequenced per donor, of which approximately 18% were non-productive. Findings and caveats that apply to the study as a whole: The earlier analysis of almost 600 of the donors excluded seventeen rarely observed V segments, including chromosome 9 orphons, because counts were too low. A cluster of highly shared sequence variants was judged likely to be a technical artifact of the sequencing pipeline. In a later analysis, most CMV-associated TCR beta chains were found to appear HLA-restricted, with HLA associations seemingly driven largely by CMV exposure. A further reported finding was that TCR beta sequences accurately predicted the HLA-A and HLA-B alleles for most subjects in the first cohort. When HLA alleles, especially DR and DQ, strongly co-occurred, attributing TCR associations to individual alleles was difficult. Because some donors lacked HLA typing at each locus, the association tests relied only on the typed subset. For the cohort, immune exposure information was limited to CMV serostatus. In this cohort, only TCR beta chains were sequenced, and detectable features were limited by the absence of alpha or paired-chain data. Some IMGT-functional V segments, including TRBV6-2 and TRBV6-3, could not be distinguished by the 87-base-pair reads and were therefore excluded. A total of around 150 TCR beta chains were listed by the study as associated with cytomegalovirus. In a later analysis, HLA-associated TCR beta chains were found to be more clonally expanded and to have lower generation probabilities than equally common non-associated chains. Specific HLA alleles were associated with over 15,000 TCR beta sequences at a false discovery rate of 0.05 in a later analysis. While some public TCRs were present in many individuals, most TCR sequences turned up only very rarely across donors. A later genetic analysis associated a missense DCLRE1C variant with V-gene and J-gene trimming of TCR beta chains, and an independent cohort replicated the association. Linkage disequilibrium might explain the correlated functional status among segregating V segments, but an unknown experimental factor could not be excluded. Cytomegalovirus status was reported to be diagnosed by the classifier with high specificity and sensitivity in both the original and validation cohorts. It was suggested by the authors that the approach could potentially be generalized to other disease states and immunological phenotypes. In a later genetic analysis, fewer N-insertions in productive TCRs were reported among donors in an Asian-associated ancestry cluster than the approximately 630-donor mean. In a later analysis, TCR association rates were found to vary across HLA loci, with the most associated TCRs seen for DRB1 alleles and the fewest for HLA-C alleles. In an earlier analysis of approximately 600 of the donors, most TCR beta V segments were observed in productive rearrangements about 87% or about 30% of the time, broadly matching IMGT annotations. Sequencing depth was assumed to be roughly uniform across donors in the presence/absence analyses, though that assumption may not hold. A few of the identified cytomegalovirus-associated TCR beta chains were confirmed in vitro to be specific for cytomegalovirus antigens. According to a later analysis, parvovirus B19, influenza, CMV and Epstein-Barr virus appeared linked to several top co-occurrence clusters.

Only a few counts were recorded for this clone. Which antigen it targets is not known. No per-base quality is available; no much larger clone lies one base away. Reading the germline V gene gives CDR1 SGHDT and CDR2 YYEEEE. V and J lose 4 bases and 4 bases, and a span of 15 bases separates them. The CDR3, cysteine through phenylalanine, is 14 amino acids long. This entry keeps only the CDR3 DNA: 42 bases, framed from base 1. The cohort consisted of more than 650 healthy bone marrow donors. At the time of sampling, all cohort members were nominally healthy, though unrecorded immune exposures were likely present. The donor tested CMV seronegative, placing the donor among the 300 to 400 seronegative members of the cohort. A peripheral blood sample was collected from each donor, and TCR beta sequencing was performed on peripheral blood mononuclear cells. The Qiagen DNeasy Blood Extraction Kit was used to extract genomic DNA from the blood cell samples.

The library was generated by the immunoSEQ multiplex PCR assay. A mixture of 60 forward primers for TCR Vbeta segments and 13 reverse primers for TCR Jbeta segments was used in the multiplex PCR. The CDR3 region of rearranged TCR beta genes was amplified from genomic DNA by a multiplex PCR assay. Amplified TCR beta libraries were sequenced as 87-base-pair reads on the Illumina HiSeq System. The study's own analysis went as follows. In a later analysis, roughly 80 million unique TCR beta chains were counted across the roughly 700 repertoires, and roughly 11 million of these chains were shared by at least two donors. To remove PCR and sequencing errors, raw reads were error-corrected and collapsed into unique sequences using a nearest-neighbor algorithm that merged closely related sequences. CDR3 sequences were aligned to IMGT reference sequences to assign V, D and J gene segments. For a sequence to be retained, a match of at least six nucleotides was required to both a V gene segment and a J gene segment. Rearrangements were classified as productive when the CDR3 lacked stop codons and remained in frame with V and J, and all other rearrangements were classified as non-productive. CDR3 was defined according to IMGT convention as the region running from the second conserved V-encoded cysteine to the conserved J-encoded phenylalanine. The earlier analysis of about 610 of the donors excluded sequences that lacked an unambiguous match to a single V gene segment. An earlier analysis of approximately 590 of the donors called V segments functional above 56.7% productive rearrangements and segregating when the between-donor standard deviation exceeded 5%. A statistical classification framework was developed to diagnose cytomegalovirus status using the catalog of TCR beta chain sequences. V and J gene assignment, in a later analysis, came from comparing TCR nucleotide sequences with IMGT/GENE-DB human TR gene sequences. Using the TCRdist pipeline, a later analysis assigned CDR3 sequences along with most-parsimonious VDJ recombination scenarios. In a later analysis, each TCR beta chain was defined by its CDR3 amino acid sequence together with its V-gene family, and reads without a unique V-gene family were excluded. As a way to deal with suspected cross-contamination and a sequencing artifact, a later analysis dropped 500 to 700 nucleotide sequences that were highly shared and had low generation probability. A later analysis calculated a clonal expansion index for each public chain from normalized within-repertoire ranks of inferred template counts. In a later analysis, generation probabilities were computed using a VDJ recombination model fitted to out-of-frame rearrangements, and the results were checked against IGoR. A later analysis scored TCR-TCR, TCR-HLA and TCR-CMV co-occurrence with hypergeometric tests, applying a repertoire-size bias correction to TCR pairs. In a later analysis, false discovery rates were estimated by permuting HLA or CMV assignments 20 times. In a later analysis, co-occurring TCRs were grouped with DBSCAN, and TCRdist sequence similarity was added when clustering was performed within HLA-allele-positive subsets. Repertoires with fewer than 30,000 or more than 120,000 public chains were left out of co-occurrence clustering, as were a few repertoires with anomalous nucleotide sharing. The clones in this table, taken by TCRdb from immuneACCESS, are in-frame only. Not every clone is retained; where verified, under half of the shortfall comes from an unresolved V gene, and the cause of the rest is unknown. D and trimming come from the DNA, and the V and J calls and clone size come from that table. Within this sample are around 200,000 clones, with about 62% of them counted one time only. Over 2.5% of the sample goes to the ten largest clones.

The TCR was taken from a man aged 35-49 years in good health and CMV-seronegative. The sample comprised PBMCs. The receptor chain draws on TRBV5-6 and TRBJ2-7, and the D gene may be TRBD1, 6 bases matching. The DNA sequence is TGTGCCAGCAGCCGCGGACAGCCCAGGTACGAGCAGTACTTC. Translation gives CASSRGQPRYEQYF.